These T cell receptor beta chains were read from a single sample in a study of T cells in Graves' hyperthyroidism and ophthalmopathy. TCRdb recomputed calls from the multiplex PCR reads with MiXCR, one row per CDR3 protein. The sample holds a few hundred thousand distinct CDR3 sequences; about 15% are singletons and the top ten take approximately 29%. Sequencing was done on a sample of blood. These receptors all stem from a woman under 40 with Graves' hyperthyroidism. Both conserved end residues are part of each CDR3. Each record gives: J gene, D gene, CDR3 length, clone size, V gene, CDR3 DNA, CDR3 protein. D genes are given only for firm matches. Part of the rows lack a size; the others show once, few, many or a class for expanded clones.

TRBJ2-3 NA 14 NA TRBV5-1 TGCGCCAGCTTCCCTAGCGCACCGACAGATACGCAGTATTTT CASFPSAPTDTQYF
TRBJ2-7 TRBD2 16 NA TRBV9 TGTGCCAGCAGCGTAGGGGGGGGAAGTAGGGGAAGCGAGCAGTACTTC CASSVGGGSRGSEQYF
TRBJ2-1 TRBD2 17 NA TRBV10-3 TGTGCCATCAGTGAGGAGTCTAGCGGGAGGAGGTATAATGAGCAGTTCTTC CAISEESSGRRYNEQFF
TRBJ2-1 NA 11 many TRBV29-1 TGCAGCGTAGAAATGGGGGACGAGCAGTTCTTC CSVEMGDEQFF
TRBJ1-2 NA 14 many TRBV12-3/TRBV12-4 TGTGCCAGCAGTTTTCTGCCAGGGAACTATGGCTACACCTTC CASSFLPGNYGYTF
TRBJ2-1 TRBD2 15 few TRBV9 TGTGCCAGCAGCGTTACTGCGGGGGGCGATATTGAGCAGTTCTTC CASSVTAGGDIEQFF
TRBJ2-2 TRBD2 14 once TRBV28 TGTGCCGGATATGGACTAGCGGCCACCGGGGAGCTGTTTTTT CAGYGLAATGELFF
TRBJ2-1 TRBD2 16 many TRBV3-1 TGTGCCAGCATAGGTGGGCTAGCGGGGAGTTACAATGAGCAGTTCTTC CASIGGLAGSYNEQFF
TRBJ2-6 NA 17 few TRBV7-3 TGTGCCAGCAGCTTATCCGCCCCAGGCTCTGGGGCCAACGTCCTGACTTTC CASSLSAPGSGANVLTF
TRBJ2-1 TRBD1 15 NA TRBV28 TGTGCCAGCAGCGGGACAGGGGGCATAAACAATGAGCAGTTCTTC CASSGTGGINNEQFF
TRBJ1-2 TRBD1 15 few TRBV5-1 TGCGCCAGCAGCTCTACGACAGGGGGATCCTATGGCTACACCTTC CASSSTTGGSYGYTF
TRBJ2-4 TRBD1 15 many TRBV20-1 TGCAGTGCTGGGGGACAGGGCCTAGCCAAAAACATTCAGTACTTC CSAGGQGLAKNIQYF
TRBJ1-2 NA 11 few TRBV3-1 TGTGCCAGCACAGGACAGTATGGCTACACCTTC CASTGQYGYTF
TRBJ2-7 NA 13 many TRBV3-1 TGTGCCAGCAGCCCCGGACTGGGCGGGGAGCAGTACTTC CASSPGLGGEQYF
TRBJ2-1 NA 14 NA TRBV11-2 TGTGCCAGCAGCCTCCTTGATGTTAGGAATGAGCAGTTCTTC CASSLLDVRNEQFF
TRBJ2-1 NA 15 many TRBV7-9 TGTGCCAGCAGCTTATTCCTTAGCTCCTACAATGAGCAGTTCTTC CASSLFLSSYNEQFF
TRBJ1-6 NA 14 NA TRBV12-3/TRBV12-4 TGTGCCAGCAGTTTGCGTCAGCTCAATTCACCCCTCCACTTT CASSLRQLNSPLHF
TRBJ1-5 NA 15 few TRBV2 TGTGCCAGCAGTGCCCGGACAGCGAACAATCAGCCCCAGCATTTT CASSARTANNQPQHF
TRBJ2-7 NA 11 few TRBV20-1 TGCAGTGCTAGCCAGGTAGACGAGCAGTACTTC CSASQVDEQYF
TRBJ1-5 NA 14 NA TRBV5-8 TGTGCCAGCAGCTTTTACAGGGTCAATCAGCCCCAGCATTTT CASSFYRVNQPQHF
TRBJ2-3 NA 15 few TRBV4-2 TGTGCCAGCAGCCATGTGGAGAGCGACACAGATACGCAGTATTTT CASSHVESDTDTQYF
TRBJ2-1 TRBD1 17 NA TRBV6-1 TGTGCCAGCAGACCCCGCCTGGGACAGGGAAGAGACAATGAGCAGTTCTTC CASRPRLGQGRDNEQFF
TRBJ2-5 NA 15 few TRBV2 TGTGCCAGCAGGAAGACGGGAGTGGGAGCGGAGACCCAGTACTTC CASRKTGVGAETQYF
TRBJ2-2 TRBD2 17 few TRBV19 TGTGCCAGTAGTATAGGGCTAGCGGGAGCCAGCACCGGGGAGCTGTTTTTT CASSIGLAGASTGELFF
TRBJ2-3 TRBD2 16 many TRBV2 TGTGCCAGCATGGGCCTCGGGAGGGGTGACACAGATACGCAGTATTTT CASMGLGRGDTDTQYF
TRBJ1-1 NA 14 many TRBV28 TGTGCCAGCAGAATACGGGACTTGAACACTGAAGCTTTCTTT CASRIRDLNTEAFF
TRBJ1-5 NA 11 many TRBV24-1 TGTGCCACCAGTGACCACCGACCCCAGCATTTT CATSDHRPQHF
TRBJ2-7 NA 14 many TRBV15 TGTGCCACCAGCACCTTTAGGTCCCCCTACGAGCAGTACTTC CATSTFRSPYEQYF
TRBJ2-7 NA 16 NA TRBV28 TGTGCCAGCAGCTTACAAGCCAGGGGCGGATACAATGAGCAGTACTTC CASSLQARGGYNEQYF
TRBJ2-2 TRBD2 16 NA TRBV9 TGTGCCAGCGGCGGGGGACTAGCGGTTAACACCGGGGAGCTGTTTTTT CASGGGLAVNTGELFF